These 15 T cell receptor beta chains originate from one sample sequenced in a study of blood T cell repertoires in COVID-19. Profiled with immunoSEQ multiplex PCR; TCRdb holds only in-frame clones, not every one. This table has fewer than 20,000 clones, 80% to 90% appearing once. Material for sequencing was peripheral blood. The receptors stem from a human donor in a cohort sampled during active COVID-19.

This clone was observed a handful of times. The V and J genes are TRBV3-1 (or the pseudogene TRBV3-2) and TRBJ2-5, with no clear D. CDR1 is LGHDT, CDR2 YNNKEL, per germline (reference sequence). Between the trimmed V and J ends, which lost 3 bases and 3 bases, there was a span of 5 bases. The CDR3 covers 12 residues. The CDR3 loop reads CASSQQKETQYF. The CDR3 DNA is TGTGCCAGCAGCCAGCAGAAAGAGACCCAGTACTTC.

The chain joins TRBV11-2 to TRBJ2-7; 13 bases are shared with TRBD2. The germline CDR1 and CDR2 sequences are SGHAT and FQNNGV. V gave up 5 bases and J gave up 2 bases; unmatched junction bases: 9. The length of the CDR3 is 17 residues. The CDR3 region has the DNA TGTGCCAGCAGCATCACCGGGACTAGCGGGATAACCTACGAGCAGTACTTC. Translation gives CASSITGTSGITYEQYF.

The chain links TRBV6-5 to TRBJ1-2; D call uncertain. V lost 0 bases and J lost 6, with 14 bases in between. Germline assignment: CDR1 MNHEY and CDR2 SVGAGI. The CDR3 sequence is 15 residues long. CDR3 nucleotides: TGTGCCAGCAGTTACTCGTCGGTATCCGGGGATGGCTACACCTTC. It yields the protein CASSYSSVSGDGYTF.

The chain recombines TRBV5-1 with TRBJ1-2; D might be TRBD1 (6 bases). The germline V gene has CDR1 SGHRS and CDR2 YFSETQ. The V end was cut by 4 bases, the J end by 0 bases, with 10 bases between. CDR3 length equals 14 residues. The CDR3 DNA reads TGCGCCAGCAGCCTAAAGGGGGCTAACTATGGCTACACCTTC. Amino acid sequence: CASSLKGANYGYTF.

This chain connects TRBV19 to TRBJ2-5; 8 bases are shared with TRBD1. Germline values: CDR1 LNHDA, CDR2 SQIVND (reference sequence). The CDR3 consists of 15 residues. With V trimmed by 1 base and J by 7 bases, 8 bases remained unmatched. The CDR3 is CASSIGGQVAGTQYF. As DNA, the CDR3 is TGTGCCAGTAGTATAGGGGGACAGGTCGCGGGGACCCAGTACTTC.

The V call is TRBV2, the J call TRBJ2-5; 9 nucleotides align to TRBD2. Trimming cost V 5 bases and J 7 bases; bases outside gene matches: 23. The CDR3 loop spans 19 amino acids. Germline-derived CDR1 and CDR2 are SNHLY and FYNNEI. The CDR3 sequence: CASSRIGLAGSDKKGTQYF. CDR3 sequence (DNA): TGTGCCAGCAGTAGGATTGGGCTAGCGGGAAGCGATAAGAAAGGGACCCAGTACTTC.

V and J are TRBV18 and TRBJ2-5, with D possibly matching TRBD1 (6 bases). CDR3 length: 16 amino acids. CDR1 and CDR2 (germline): KGHSH, LQKENI. V dropped 3 bases and J dropped 2 bases, with 16 bases sitting between them. The CDR3 nucleotides read TGTGCCAGCTCACCCGAGGACAGTTTTTATCAAGAGACCCAGTACTTC. Translating it yields CASSPEDSFYQETQYF.

The chain is built from TRBV2 and TRBJ2-7, with 7 bases that match TRBD2. The CDR3 loop spans 14 amino acids. V dropped 11 bases and J dropped 1; count of bases not matched to a gene: 11. CDR1 SNHLY and CDR2 FYNNEI come from the germline V gene. The DNA for the CDR3 is TGTGCCGTCCCACCCAGCGGGGCTTCCTACGAGCAGTACTTC. It codes for CAVPPSGASYEQYF.

This chain connects TRBV7-9 to TRBJ2-1, with D hard to call. The CDR3 has 12 amino acids. Germline V gene data show CDR1 as SEHNR and CDR2 as FQNEAQ (reference sequence). V gave up 4 bases and J gave up 9 bases, with 10 bases separating them. The CDR3 here is CASSSTGTEQFF. As DNA, the CDR3 is TGTGCCAGCAGCTCCACTGGTACTGAGCAGTTCTTC.

The genes are TRBV5-1 and TRBJ2-1; D is possibly TRBD2 (6 bases). CDR1 is SGHRS, CDR2 YFSETQ, per germline. Trimming cost V 4 bases and J 2 bases, with 10 bases left between them. The CDR3 totals 14 residues. The CDR3 DNA sequence: TGCGCCAGCAGCAACGGGACTCCCTACAATGAGCAGTTCTTC. Translating gives CASSNGTPYNEQFF.

The chain combines TRBV19 with TRBJ2-1; possible D gene TRBD1, 5 bases. Trimming shortened V by 1 base and J by 4 bases, and 8 bases separated the two germline ends. CDR1 and CDR2 from the germline V gene are LNHDA and SQIVND (reference sequence). CDR3 length: 14 residues. The CDR3 region is CASSIAQGYNEQFF. The CDR3 nucleotides are TGTGCCAGTAGTATAGCGCAGGGATACAATGAGCAGTTCTTC.

This clone has just one count. CDR3 in DNA: TGTGCCAGCAGCCAAGATTTACTGACACAGGGGTTCAATGAAAAACTGTTTTTT. Residues: CASSQDLLTQGFNEKLFF. The rearrangement joins TRBV4-2 to TRBJ1-4; the match to TRBD1 covers 7 bases. V was pared by 0 bases and J by 5 bases, with 12 bases of the junction left unmatched. The CDR3 spans 18 residues. CDR1 is LGHNA and CDR2 is YNFKEQ in the germline V gene.

The chain uses TRBV12-5 and TRBJ2-3; TRBD2 aligns across 8 bases. Trimming cost V 6 bases and J 1 base; bases outside gene matches: 6. The CDR3 has 15 residues. Germline lookup yields CDR1 LGHNT and CDR2 FRNRAP. The CDR3 nucleotides are TGTGCTAGTGGGACGGGGGGGGCAGGCACAGATACGCAGTATTTT. This gives the protein CASGTGGAGTDTQYF.

This rearrangement joins TRBV27 to TRBJ2-1; 15 bases match TRBD2. Germline CDR1 reads MNHEY; CDR2 reads SMNVEV (reference sequence). V dropped 3 bases and J dropped 8; count of bases not matched to a gene: 8. This CDR3 region has 17 residues. This chain's CDR3 is CASSFTGTSGRWDEQFF. The CDR3 DNA reads TGTGCCAGCAGTTTTACCGGGACTAGCGGGAGGTGGGATGAGCAGTTCTTC.

This rearrangement joins TRBV28 to TRBJ1-1; the match to TRBD1 covers 7 bases. The germline gives CDR1 MDHEN, CDR2 SYDVKM. The V gene end was trimmed by 6 bases and the J gene end by 1 base; junction bases not matched to a gene: 14. The CDR3 has 17 amino acids. CDR3 nucleotide sequence: TGTGCCAGCAGCCGACTTAGACAGGGAAGAAGGAACACTGAAGCTTTCTTT. The encoded protein is CASSRLRQGRRNTEAFF.